These 30 T cell receptor beta chains were all obtained from the same sample, sequenced in a study of T cell repertoires in cytomegalovirus infection. TCRdb reprocessed the reads with MiXCR, giving one entry per CDR3 protein. The sample yields hundreds of thousands of distinct CDR3 sequences, roughly a quarter seen once. Specimen: CD8+ T cells from PBMCs. The receptors shown here come from a human donor in good health (CMV status not recorded). Some clones in this sample may be carry-over from other donors' samples.

At least ten counts were recorded for this clonotype. The V call is TRBV7-8, the J call TRBJ2-5; maybe TRBD2 (6 bases). V dropped 5 bases and J dropped 5 bases, with 21 bases sitting between them. CDR1 SGHVS and CDR2 FQNEAQ come from the germline V gene. CDR3 size: 16 residues. The DNA for the CDR3 is TGTGCCAGCAGCCCACCAAGCGGTGGTCGGGGGGAGACCCAGTACTTC. It codes for CASSPPSGGRGETQYF.

This clonotype was observed a few times. The J gene is TRBJ2-1, the V gene TRBV15; D is unresolved. Trimming stripped 1 base from V and 7 bases from J, with 11 bases between. Germline CDR1 reads LNHNV; CDR2 reads YYDKDF (reference sequence). The CDR3 covers 14 residues. CDR3 bases: TGTGCCACCAGCAGAGCCGCAGCTAAGAATGAGCAGTTCTTC. Translation gives CATSRAAAKNEQFF.

The rearrangement links TRBV29-1 to TRBJ2-6, with D possibly being TRBD1 or TRBD2 (6 bases each). Germline V gives CDR1 SQVTM, CDR2 ANQGSEA. Deletions cut 6 bases from V and 2 bases from J, with 14 bases between. The CDR3 totals 15 residues. In DNA, the CDR3 is TGCAGCGTCAGCGCCGGGGGCGCTGGGGCCAACGTCCTGACTTTC. It is translated as CSVSAGGAGANVLTF.

Many counts were recorded for this clonotype. The chain carries TRBV27 and TRBJ1-2; D gene uncertain. The CDR3 has 18 residues. The germline V gene encodes CDR1 MNHEY and CDR2 SMNVEV (reference sequence). The V and J ends lost 2 bases and 1 base respectively, with 20 bases between them. CDR3 nucleotide sequence: TGTGCCAGCAGTTTAAGGGTGGACCGACCAGAAGTTAACTATGGCTACACCTTC. This codes for CASSLRVDRPEVNYGYTF.

The rearrangement links TRBV6-6 to TRBJ2-1; TRBD2 matches 9 bases. The CDR3 length is 17 residues. Germline trimming cut 4 bases from V and 0 bases from J; bases unmatched to any gene: 7. From germline, CDR1 is MNHNY and CDR2 SVGAGI (reference sequence). This CDR3 is CASSSLSGGSSYNEQFF. The CDR3 DNA reads TGTGCCAGCAGTTCACTTAGCGGGGGTAGCTCCTACAATGAGCAGTTCTTC.

The V call is TRBV4-2, the J call TRBJ2-3; tentatively, D is TRBD2 (5 bases). Germline values: CDR1 LGHNA, CDR2 YNFKEQ. The CDR3 is 18 amino acids. V dropped 4 bases and J dropped 2 bases, with 22 bases sitting between them. In nucleotides, the CDR3 is TGTGCCAGCAGCCGGTCCGGGGTTCCTAACGATGTCACAGATACGCAGTATTTT. Protein sequence: CASSRSGVPNDVTDTQYF.

This clonotype was counted at least ten times. The rearrangement joins TRBV7-2 to TRBJ2-1; 9 nucleotides align to TRBD2. CDR3 length equals 16 residues. Germline assignment: CDR1 SGHTA and CDR2 FQGNSA. V lost 5 bases to trimming and J lost 8 bases; unmatched junction nucleotides: 13. The CDR3 loop reads CASSPHAAGGPHEQFF. In nucleotides, the CDR3 is TGTGCCAGCAGCCCGCATGCAGCGGGGGGCCCCCATGAGCAGTTCTTC.

A remark on this clonotype: Given a much more abundant clone one base away, this may be a read error. This sequence joins TRBV6-2 or TRBV6-3 and TRBJ1-5; the D is unclear. The CDR3 sequence is 14 residues long. Trimming took off 6 bases at V and 3 bases at J, with 12 bases between the two ends. The germline V gene has CDR1 MNHEY and CDR2 SVGEGT. The CDR3 region is CASSSVFVNQPQHF. The CDR3 DNA reads TGTGCCAGCAGCTCCGTCTTTGTCAATCAGCCCCAGCATTTT.

The chain combines TRBV5-6 with TRBJ2-7, with D possibly being TRBD1 or TRBD2 (5 bases each). CDR1 and CDR2 from the germline V gene are SGHDT and YYEEEE. The V gene lost 3 bases and the J gene lost 9 bases, with 19 bases spanning the gap. CDR3 length: 14 residues. CDR3 amino acids: CASSSHGTSGRQYF. The CDR3 DNA reads as TGTGCCAGCAGCTCACATGGGACGTCCGGACGGCAGTACTTC.

This clonotype appeared many times. The CDR3 DNA sequence: TGTGCCAGCAGCCCCTTAGGAGCCACGACTGTAGAAGCTTTCTTT. It translates to CASSPLGATTVEAFF. V and J are TRBV7-2 and TRBJ1-1; no definite D call. The CDR3 consists of 15 residues. Germline CDR1 SGHTA, CDR2 FQGNSA. The V end was cut by 5 bases, the J end by 8 bases, with 21 bases between.

This clonotype was found many times. The chain carries TRBV5-5 and TRBJ1-1, with 7 bases identical to TRBD1. This CDR3 spans 14 amino acids. Losses at the gene ends were 4 bases for V and 4 bases for J; bases not matched to a gene: 7. Germline V gives CDR1 SGHKS, CDR2 YYEKEE (reference sequence). CDR3 in amino acids: CASSIDPGGTEAFF. The CDR3 DNA reads TGTGCCAGCAGCATCGACCCAGGGGGCACTGAAGCTTTCTTT.

This clonotype was seen at least ten times. The V and J genes are TRBV10-3 and TRBJ2-5; D remains unclear. The CDR3 loop spans 15 amino acids. Trimming removed 0 bases at V and 4 bases at J, with 12 bases between. CDR1 is ENHRY and CDR2 is SYGVKD in the germline V gene. The CDR3 nucleotides are TGTGCCATCAGTGAGTCGACCGGGCGCGGAGAGACCCAGTACTTC. Its protein product is CAISESTGRGETQYF.

This clonotype was seen more than once but under ten times. The V and J genes are TRBV24-1 and TRBJ2-3; 7 bases are a match to TRBD1. The ends lost 7 bases at V and 4 bases at J; junction bases unmatched: 7. The CDR3 totals 14 residues. Germline lookup yields CDR1 KGHDR and CDR2 SFDVKD. In DNA form, the CDR3 reads TGTGCCACCAGCGCCGAAGGGGGCGCAGATACGCAGTATTTT. It is translated as CATSAEGGADTQYF.

This clonotype was seen a few times. The chain recombines TRBV6-5 with TRBJ1-2; maybe TRBD1 (6 bases). The CDR3 runs 13 residues. Germline CDR1 MNHEY, CDR2 SVGAGI. The germline V and J ends were trimmed by 6 bases and 0 bases, with 8 bases remaining between them. CDR3 residues: CASRNRANYGYTF. The CDR3 nucleotides read TGTGCCAGCAGAAACAGGGCTAACTATGGCTACACCTTC.

This clonotype was seen ten or more times. The J gene is TRBJ2-7, the V gene TRBV28; possible D gene TRBD1, 6 bases. Germline V lookup: CDR1 MDHEN, CDR2 SYDVKM. The CDR3 extends over 15 amino acids. Deletions cut 2 bases from V and 0 bases from J, with 11 bases between. The CDR3 here is CASSLRGISSYEQYV. As DNA, the CDR3 is TGTGCCAGCAGTTTAAGGGGGATCAGCTCCTACGAGCAGTACGTC.

The chain has TRBV20-1 and TRBJ1-1; no definite D call. The CDR3 sequence is 13 residues long. Germline CDR1 DFQATT, CDR2 SNEGSKA (reference sequence). Trimming pared 6 bases from V and 3 bases from J, leaving 14 bases between. CDR3 loop: CSAPGGLDTEAFF. The DNA for the CDR3 is TGCAGTGCCCCGGGTGGGTTGGACACTGAAGCTTTCTTT.

In this sample, this clonotype turned up many times. This chain connects TRBV28 to TRBJ2-7; 8 nucleotides align to TRBD2. Germline trimming cut 6 bases from V and 0 bases from J; bases unmatched to any gene: 4. The CDR3 totals 14 residues. The germline CDR1 and CDR2 sequences are MDHEN and SYDVKM. In DNA, the CDR3 is TGTGCCAGCAGAGACGGGACTAGCTCCTACGAGCAGTACGTC. As protein: CASRDGTSSYEQYV.

This clonotype appeared a few times. The CDR3 region has the DNA TGTGCCAGCAGCTGGTACAGGGCCGACGAGCAGTACTTC. This translates into CASSWYRADEQYF. The rearrangement links TRBV5-5 to TRBJ2-7; tentative D call: TRBD1 (6 bases). The CDR3 consists of 13 residues. V gave up 3 bases and J gave up 5 bases, with 12 bases separating them. Per the germline V gene, CDR1 is SGHKS and CDR2 is YYEKEE (reference sequence).

The sample holds a few counts of this clonotype. This chain uses TRBV6-1 with TRBJ1-2; weak D call: TRBD1 (5 bases). The CDR3 sequence is 13 residues long. Looked up from germline, CDR1 is MNHNS and CDR2 is SASEGT. The V end was cut by 4 bases, the J end by 6 bases, with 12 bases between. The CDR3: CASSAPTEDGYTF. DNA of the CDR3: TGTGCCAGCAGTGCCCCGACAGAGGATGGCTACACCTTC.

J is TRBJ2-3 and V is TRBV23-1; D not resolved. TRBV23-1 is filed as an ORF, its function uncertain. V was shortened by 2 bases and J by 1 base, with 16 bases between the two germline ends. CDR3 size: 17 residues. CDR3 residues: CASSQPRTGIGTDTQYF. CDR3 DNA: TGCGCCAGCAGTCAACCCCGGACGGGCATCGGCACAGATACGCAGTATTTT.

This clonotype was seen only a few times. J is TRBJ2-1 and V is TRBV28, with a tentative D call TRBD2 (7 bases). V gave up 3 bases and J gave up 2 bases, with 14 bases separating them. Germline assignment: CDR1 MDHEN and CDR2 SYDVKM. CDR3 length equals 16 residues. Written as DNA, the CDR3 is TGTGCCAGCAGTTTTCCGCGGGGGCCCACCTACAATGAGCAGTTCTTC. Amino acids: CASSFPRGPTYNEQFF.

This clonotype occurred many times. The genes are TRBV7-9 and TRBJ1-3; D is possibly TRBD1 (6 bases). CDR1 is SEHNR and CDR2 is FQNEAQ in the germline V gene (reference sequence). The CDR3 covers 18 residues. Trimming left V 6 bases short and J 0 bases short, with 21 bases between. This CDR3 reads CASRSEGGEQSSGNTIYF. DNA for the CDR3: TGTGCCAGCAGGTCAGAGGGGGGCGAACAGAGCTCTGGAAACACCATATATTTT.

This clonotype was counted at least ten times. V gene TRBV7-8 combines with J gene TRBJ2-3; D not resolved. The germline CDR1 and CDR2 sequences are SGHVS and FQNEAQ. The CDR3 has 15 amino acids. The V gene lost 1 base and the J gene lost 0 bases, with 8 bases spanning the gap. The CDR3 loop reads CASSLGATSTDTQYF. CDR3 nucleotides: TGTGCCAGCAGCTTAGGGGCCACTAGCACAGATACGCAGTATTTT.

This clonotype showed up many times. J is TRBJ2-5 and V is TRBV7-2, with TRBD2 identical over 9 bases. The ends lost 5 bases at V and 2 bases at J; junction bases unmatched: 6. Germline V gives CDR1 SGHTA, CDR2 FQGNSA. The CDR3 covers 15 residues. In DNA form, the CDR3 reads TGTGCCAGCAGCCCAGCGGGGGGCGAACAAGAGACCCAGTACTTC. Translation: CASSPAGGEQETQYF.

The table lists this clonotype with many counts. V usage is TRBV12-3 or TRBV12-4 and J usage is TRBJ2-1; D unclear. The V and J ends lost 5 bases and 1 base respectively, with 12 bases between them. The CDR3 is 15 residues long. CDR3 nucleotide sequence: TGTGCCAGCAGTCCACAAGTCTCTTCCTACAATGAGCAGTTCTTC. Its translation is CASSPQVSSYNEQFF.

The genes are TRBV20-1 and TRBJ2-7, with 11 bases aligning to TRBD1. The germline V gene has CDR1 DFQATT and CDR2 SNEGSKA (reference sequence). V was clipped by 7 bases and J by 2 bases; unmatched bases: 10. The CDR3 is made up of 15 amino acids. CDR3 amino acids: CSVVGTGGTTYEQYV. The CDR3 DNA reads as TGCAGTGTAGTTGGGACAGGGGGGACAACCTACGAGCAGTACGTC.

V is TRBV7-6 and J is TRBJ2-3, with D perhaps matching TRBD1 (5 bases). V dropped 9 bases and J dropped 0 bases, with 10 bases sitting between them. CDR3 length: 13 amino acids. CDR1 and CDR2 from the germline V gene are SGHVS and FNYEAQ. The CDR3 bases are TGTGCCAGGAGACGACAGAGCACAGATACGCAGTATTTT. It yields the protein CARRRQSTDTQYF.

The V call is TRBV29-1, the J call TRBJ2-2, with TRBD1 matching 7 bases. The CDR3 length is 16 residues. The trim removed 1 base at V and 1 base at J, leaving 6 bases unmatched. Germline V gene lookup returns CDR1 SQVTM and CDR2 ANQGSEA. This CDR3 is CSVEVRRQGNTGELFF. The CDR3 region has the DNA TGCAGCGTTGAAGTTCGGCGACAGGGGAACACCGGGGAGCTGTTTTTT.

V usage is TRBV2 and J usage is TRBJ1-5; no reliable D call. Germline V CDR1 and CDR2: SNHLY, FYNNEI. The CDR3 length is 14 residues. V lost 4 bases and J lost 8, with 15 bases in between. The CDR3 DNA sequence: TGTGCCAGCAGTGGGATGGGCGGGGTTGAGCCCCAGCATTTT. Translation gives CASSGMGGVEPQHF.

The chain has TRBV6-2 or TRBV6-3 and TRBJ2-1; TRBD2 matches 9 bases. The germline CDR1 and CDR2 sequences are MNHEY and SVGEGT. The V and J ends lost 2 bases and 9 bases, in that order; junction bases with no gene match: 8. The CDR3 is 15 residues long. CDR3 in amino acids: CASSYVRGGRGEQFF. CDR3 nucleotide sequence: TGTGCCAGCAGTTACGTGCGGGGGGGCCGAGGTGAGCAGTTCTTC.